This TCR beta chain was retrieved from a study of Graves' ophthalmopathy and Graves' hyperthyroidism. RNA transcripts yielded amplified TCR beta CDR3 regions. RT-PCR with HTBI primers came first, then second-round multiplex PCR. One entry per CDR3 protein results from TCRdb running MiXCR on the multiplex PCR reads. Of about 400,000 distinct CDR3 sequences in the sample, about 18% were seen once. Pregnancy or lactation, uncontrolled infections and other autoimmune diseases were grounds for excluding patients. Clinical symptoms, serum thyroxine, TRAb, thyroid ultrasound and orbital computed tomography formed the basis of diagnosis. This clonotype showed up many times. This clonotype originated in a woman under 30 with Graves' ophthalmopathy. Sequencing was performed on peripheral blood.

CDR3: CASRDPRDNSYEQYF. In nucleotides, the CDR3 is TGTGCCAGCAGGGACCCCCGGGACAACTCCTACGAGCAGTACTTC. V gene TRBV7-2 combines with J gene TRBJ2-7; perhaps TRBD1 as D (6 bases). In germline, CDR1 is SGHTA, CDR2 FQGNSA. CDR3 length equals 15 residues. The V end lost 6 bases, the J end lost 0 bases, and 15 bases lay between the germline ends. The variable domain in full, with the rest retrieved from reference TRBV7-2 and TRBJ2-7, is GAGVSQSPSNKVTEKGKDVELRCDPISGHTALYWYRQSLGQGLEFLIYFQGNSAPDKSGLPSDRFSAERTGGSVSTLTIQRTQQEDSAVYLCASRDPRDNSYEQYFGPGTRLTVT.